This passage covers 27 T cell receptor beta chains from one sample sequenced in a study of T-cell reconstitution after alpha-beta-depleted transplantation in children. Molecular barcoding with unique molecular identifiers was used for the TCRbeta library. TCRdb reprocessed the PCR reads via MiXCR and lists one record per CDR3 protein. The table shows 90,000 to 100,000 distinct CDR3 sequences, with around a quarter occurring only once. Sequenced here: PBMCs, sampled before TCRalphabeta/CD19-depleted stem cell transplant. The receptor source for this set is a boy between 2 and 10 years old with acute lymphoblastic leukemia, due to receive a stem cell transplant.

The gene calls are TRBV28 and TRBJ2-7; TRBD2 matches 8 bases. CDR1 is MDHEN, CDR2 SYDVKM, per germline. The V gene end was trimmed by 10 bases and the J gene end by 9 bases; junction bases not matched to a gene: 26. There are 17 residues in the CDR3. This CDR3 reads CATSADLTSGGARRQYF. CDR3 sequence (DNA): TGTGCCACCAGCGCCGATCTAACTAGCGGAGGGGCGAGGAGGCAGTACTTC.

This clonotype was detected only a few times. The chain couples TRBV5-1 to TRBJ2-5; D could derive from TRBD1 or TRBD2 (5 bases each). The CDR3 sequence is 13 residues long. The V end was cut by 1 base, the J end by 5 bases, with 9 bases between. From germline, CDR1 is SGHRS and CDR2 YFSETQ. The CDR3 sequence: CASSLRGEETQYF. Written as DNA, the CDR3 is TGCGCCAGCAGCTTGCGAGGGGAGGAGACCCAGTACTTC.

This clonotype was observed at least ten times. The V and J genes are TRBV11-2 and TRBJ2-7; 7 bases are a match to TRBD1. The germline gives CDR1 SGHAT, CDR2 FQNNGV. This CDR3 region has 12 residues. Trimming cost V 7 bases and J 4 bases; bases outside gene matches: 4. In DNA, the CDR3 is TGTGCCAGCACCGACAGGGTGTACGAGCAGTACTTC. The encoded protein is CASTDRVYEQYF.

The sample holds a few counts of this clonotype. The genes are TRBV20-1 and TRBJ1-5; no clear D gene. V dropped 7 bases and J dropped 8 bases, with 18 bases sitting between them. The CDR3 is 13 amino acids. Germline V gene lookup returns CDR1 DFQATT and CDR2 SNEGSKA (reference sequence). CDR3 DNA sequence: TGCAGTGGGAAGACGGTCCCTGCGGAGCCCCAGCATTTT. Residues: CSGKTVPAEPQHF.

Only a few counts were recorded for this clonotype. The rearrangement uses TRBV5-1 and TRBJ2-1, with D uncertain. V lost 0 bases and J 10 bases, leaving 5 bases between the germline ends. The CDR3 runs to 11 residues. CDR1 SGHRS and CDR2 YFSETQ come from the germline V gene. The CDR3, as DNA: TGCGCCAGCAGCTTGGCCCGGGAGCAGTTCTTC. The encoded protein is CASSLAREQFF. Variable domain in full (rest from reference TRBV5-1 and TRBJ2-1): KAGVTQTPRYLIKTRGQQVTLSCSPISGHRSVSWYQQTPGQGLQFLFEYFSETQRNKGNFPGRFSGRQFSNSRSEMNVSTLELGDSALYLCASSLAREQFFGPGTRLTVL.

This rearrangement joins TRBV11-2 to TRBJ2-1; 8 nucleotides agree with TRBD2. This CDR3 contains 14 residues. Germline-derived CDR1 and CDR2 are SGHAT and FQNNGV. V dropped 8 bases and J dropped 3; count of bases not matched to a gene: 6. The CDR3, as DNA: TGTGCCAGCGATGAGGGGACTAGCTACAATGAGCAGTTCTTC. Translated: CASDEGTSYNEQFF.

The chain combines TRBV10-1 with TRBJ2-2; 9 nucleotides match TRBD2. This CDR3 is built from 21 residues. V trimming: 7 bases; J trimming: 4 bases; junction bases outside the gene matches: 25. Germline-derived CDR1 and CDR2 are WNHNN and SYGVQD (reference sequence). Written as DNA, the CDR3 is TGCGCCAGCAACCCCTTCAGACTAGCGGAGGAGGAAAACCGAGGCACCGGGGAGCTGTTTTTT. Its protein is CASNPFRLAEEENRGTGELFF.

This clonotype was observed at least ten times. The chain employs TRBV20-1 and TRBJ2-1; 9 bases are shared with TRBD2. Germline V gene data show CDR1 as DFQATT and CDR2 as SNEGSKA (reference sequence). CDR3 length: 13 amino acids. Germline trimming cut 5 bases from V and 3 bases from J; bases unmatched to any gene: 2. The CDR3 DNA follows: TGCAGTGCTGTAGCGGGAGTCTACAATGAGCAGTTCTTC. Its protein is CSAVAGVYNEQFF.

The V gene is TRBV15, the J gene TRBJ2-1, with 9 nucleotides matching TRBD1. The CDR3 extends over 15 amino acids. V trimming: 4 bases; J trimming: 4 bases; junction bases outside the gene matches: 5. Germline V CDR1 and CDR2: LNHNV, YYDKDF (reference sequence). In DNA form, the CDR3 reads TGTGCCACCAGCACCCAGGACAGGGGATACAATGAGCAGTTCTTC. Translation: CATSTQDRGYNEQFF.

The chain joins TRBV4-1 to TRBJ2-7, with TRBD2 matching 10 bases. This CDR3 has 16 amino acids. J was trimmed by 3 bases and V by 1 base; bases with no gene match: 6. The germline V gene encodes CDR1 MGHRA and CDR2 YSYEKL. CDR3: CASSQGTSGTVYEQYF. Written as DNA, the CDR3 is TGCGCCAGCAGCCAAGGAACTAGCGGGACTGTCTACGAGCAGTACTTC.

The chain employs TRBV9 and TRBJ2-1; weak D call: TRBD2 (6 bases). CDR1 is SGDLS, CDR2 YYNGEE, per germline. The length of the CDR3 is 15 residues. V dropped 4 bases and J dropped 7 bases, with 18 bases sitting between them. The CDR3 bases are TGTGCCAGCAGCCCCGACGGGGAGGCCGCGAATGAGCAGTTCTTC. This translates into CASSPDGEAANEQFF.

This clonotype has more than one count but fewer than ten. The V gene is TRBV7-2, the J gene TRBJ2-7; D gene ambiguous. V was trimmed by 4 bases and J by 2 bases, leaving 12 bases between them. Germline V gene data show CDR1 as SGHTA and CDR2 as FQGNSA. The length of the CDR3 is 14 residues. The CDR3 here is CASSSLAHTYEQYF. In DNA, the CDR3 is TGTGCCAGCAGCTCTTTAGCCCACACCTACGAGCAGTACTTC.

In this sample, this clonotype turned up once. The rearrangement uses TRBV20-1 and TRBJ2-2; D is undetermined. The CDR3 extends over 13 amino acids. The germline V gene has CDR1 DFQATT and CDR2 SNEGSKA (reference sequence). Trimming stripped 5 bases from V and 4 bases from J, with 11 bases between. For the CDR3, the DNA is TGCAGTGCTTCACCAAGGGTCACCGGGGAGCTGTTTTTT. Protein product: CSASPRVTGELFF.

In this sample, this clonotype turned up a few times. V and J are TRBV5-5 and TRBJ2-2; TRBD2 is a possible D gene (6 bases). This CDR3 is built from 16 residues. V was cut by 0 bases and J by 5 bases, with 14 bases left in between. Germline CDR1 SGHKS, CDR2 YYEKEE (reference sequence). DNA for the CDR3: TGTGCCAGCAGCTTGGCCGGAGGGGCCCAAACCGGGGAGCTGTTTTTT. It is translated as CASSLAGGAQTGELFF.

The rearrangement joins TRBV6-6 to TRBJ2-7; D unresolved. There are 13 residues in the CDR3. Germline lookup yields CDR1 MNHNY and CDR2 SVGAGI (reference sequence). The V end lost 6 bases, the J end lost 3 bases, and 12 bases lay between the germline ends. The CDR3 reads CASSRQSGYEQYF. The CDR3, as DNA: TGTGCCAGCAGCCGTCAGAGTGGCTACGAGCAGTACTTC.

This clonotype was counted between two and nine times. V and J are TRBV7-8 and TRBJ1-4; D is uncertain. The germline V gene encodes CDR1 SGHVS and CDR2 FQNEAQ. CDR3 length: 15 amino acids. V lost 2 bases, J lost 0 bases, and 7 bases lay in between. The CDR3 spells CASSLNIATNEKLFF. CDR3 nucleotides: TGTGCCAGCAGCTTAAACATCGCAACTAATGAAAAACTGTTTTTT.

This clonotype was detected a few times. The chain uses TRBV3-1 and TRBJ2-5; no clear D gene. The ends were cut back, 4 bases at V and 1 base at J, with 7 bases in the middle. The CDR3 runs to 13 residues. Germline V gene sequence: CDR1 LGHDT, CDR2 YNNKEL (reference sequence). CDR3 in amino acids: CASSRVPQETQYF. The CDR3 coding sequence is TGTGCCAGCAGCCGGGTCCCCCAAGAGACCCAGTACTTC.

CDR3 protein: CASSLARWGSYNEQFF. Here the CDR3 DNA reads TGTGCCAGCAGCTTAGCGCGATGGGGTTCCTACAATGAGCAGTTCTTC. The chain links TRBV7-6 to TRBJ2-1; no clear D gene. Germline CDR1 is SGHVS and CDR2 is FNYEAQ. The CDR3 loop spans 16 amino acids. V lost 0 bases and J 1 base, leaving 10 bases between the germline ends.

This clonotype was seen more than once but under ten times. The rearrangement uses TRBV27 and TRBJ2-1; D uncertain. Germline V CDR1 and CDR2: MNHEY, SMNVEV (reference sequence). Trimming took 5 bases from V and 15 from J, leaving 17 bases between them. This CDR3 has 12 amino acids. Here the CDR3 DNA reads TGTGCCAGCAGTCCCCGGACCACCCCTTGGTTCTTC. As protein: CASSPRTTPWFF.

J is TRBJ2-2 and V is TRBV15; the D gene is possibly TRBD1 (5 bases). V shed 1 base and J shed 5 bases, with 14 bases lying between them. CDR1 is LNHNV and CDR2 is YYDKDF in the germline V gene (reference sequence). The CDR3 sequence is 16 residues long. The CDR3 sequence is CATSRVPQGLTGELFF. The CDR3 nucleotides read TGTGCCACCAGCAGAGTGCCTCAGGGTTTGACCGGGGAGCTGTTTTTT.

The V gene is TRBV13, the J gene TRBJ2-3; D is unclear. V lost 3 bases and J 1 base, leaving 5 bases between the germline ends. This CDR3 spans 13 amino acids. The germline V gene has CDR1 PRHDT and CDR2 FYEKMQ (reference sequence). This CDR3 is CASSFYGTDTQYF. CDR3 bases: TGTGCCAGCAGCTTTTACGGCACAGATACGCAGTATTTT.

CDR3 in amino acids: CSASAGSSGANVLTF. CDR3 sequence (DNA): TGCAGTGCTAGTGCCGGGTCCTCTGGGGCCAACGTCCTGACTTTC. The chain couples TRBV20-1 to TRBJ2-6; no firm D call. V gave up 3 bases and J gave up 0 bases, with 9 bases separating them. CDR1 is DFQATT, CDR2 SNEGSKA, per germline (reference sequence). The CDR3 covers 15 residues.

This chain uses TRBV12-3 or TRBV12-4 with TRBJ1-6, with TRBD1 identical over 7 bases. The CDR3 contains 14 residues. V trimming: 6 bases; J trimming: 7 bases; junction bases outside the gene matches: 6. In DNA form, the CDR3 reads TGTGCCAGCAGCCCCGACAGGGTGAATTCACCCCTCCACTTT. Its protein product is CASSPDRVNSPLHF.

In this sample, this clonotype turned up a few times. The rearrangement joins TRBV12-3 or TRBV12-4 to TRBJ2-3; no clear D. Trimming removed 6 bases from V and 6 bases from J, with 16 bases in between. The CDR3 consists of 14 residues. The CDR3 sequence is CASRIGPGQDTQYF. Here the CDR3 DNA reads TGTGCCAGCAGAATCGGACCGGGCCAGGATACGCAGTATTTT.

This clonotype has just a few counts. This chain joins TRBV2 and TRBJ1-5; D is ambiguous. In germline, CDR1 is SNHLY, CDR2 FYNNEI. The CDR3 extends over 13 amino acids. V lost 5 bases and J 0 bases, leaving 5 bases between the germline ends. CDR3 bases: TGTGCCAGCAGTTGGGATAGCAATCAGCCCCAGCATTTT. It yields the protein CASSWDSNQPQHF. Based on the CDR3 plus reference TRBV2 and TRBJ1-5, the full variable domain is EPEVTQTPSHQVTQMGQEVILRCVPISNHLYFYWYRQILGQKVEFLVSFYNNEISEKSEIFDDQFSVERPDGSNFTLKIRSTKLEDSAMYFCASSWDSNQPQHFGDGTRLSIL.

The chain combines TRBV20-1 with TRBJ1-3; D gene unclear. The CDR3 consists of 11 residues. V gave up 5 bases and J gave up 4 bases, with 6 bases separating them. CDR1 DFQATT and CDR2 SNEGSKA come from the germline V gene (reference sequence). This CDR3 is CSAHGGNTIYF. CDR3 DNA sequence: TGCAGTGCTCACGGCGGAAACACCATATATTTT.

This sequence joins TRBV12-3 or TRBV12-4 and TRBJ1-3; D uncertain. This CDR3 comprises 14 residues. Trimming left V 4 bases short and J 4 bases short, with 11 bases between. The CDR3 nucleotides are TGTGCCAGCAGTTCGTTGACACCAGGAAACACCATATATTTT. Its protein is CASSSLTPGNTIYF.